This T cell receptor beta chain was recovered during a study of molecular identifiers for immune sequencing clone quantification (dated by TCRdb to the late 2010s). Notes on the research overall: For a replicate experiment, RNA from around 20,000 or 100,000 naive CD8 T cells was divided into five aliquots, and four of the five aliquots were sequenced. CD8 T cells were used in a methods study to benchmark molecular-identifier clustering-based TCR repertoire sequencing (MIDCIRS) and TCR RNA copy counting. The research as a whole found: In CMV-specific effector cells, clones with more than 20 RNA copies contained over 98% of molecules, whereas in naive cells such clones contained under 1% of molecules. A single cell's worth of spiked-in Jurkat TCR RNA was reported detectable even among 750,000 to 1,000,000 naive CD8 T cells. When barcode sub-clustering was not used, chimeric consensus sequences inflated TCR diversity, with chimeras reaching as high as 47%. Identical TCR molecules sharing a barcode could cause highly expanded clone sizes to be underestimated. Modeling gave about 3.2 recovered TCR RNA copies per cell versus around 10 by digital PCR, implying roughly 29% capture efficiency.

The receptor library was made with PCR. Data came from an Illumina MiSeq. Purification of total RNA was performed with the Qiagen AllPrep DNA/RNA kit. Before any analysis, reads coming from multiple sequencing runs of the same library were combined into one pool. Per the source publication's procedure: Reads were retained only if their TCR constant sequence matched exactly, and those retained reads were trimmed to 150 nt and grouped according to their 12-nt molecular barcodes. Reads inside each barcode group were sub-clustered using a 15% Levenshtein threshold, and a quality-weighted consensus sequence was constructed for each RNA molecule. Non-functional sequences were excluded, and lower-count sequences lying one edit away from another sequence were also excluded. On the basis of fitting two negative binomial distributions, barcode sub-clusters with fewer than 20% of the maximum read count were discarded. Through fastp at Q25 and MiXCR, TCRdb rebuilt clones from the public reads, retaining in-frame beta chains. All rows with the same CDR3 protein become a single entry with the most common DNA and genes. The V and J calls shown here were made by TCRdb, not taken from the authors' results. The sample table lists 2,000 to 2,500 distinct CDR3 sequences, 20% to 25% of them with a count of one. The ten largest make up about a tenth of the sample.

Naive CD8 T cells were FACS-sorted as CD8+CD4-CCR7+CD45RA+ on a BD FACSAria II into RLT Plus buffer. Some naive CD8 T cell RNA was split equally between MIDCIRS and a Smart-seq2-style 5'RACE protocol for a sensitivity comparison. CD8 T cells were enriched using RosetteSep CD8+ T Cell Enrichment Cocktail and Ficoll-Paque, and the enriched cells then underwent ACK red cell lysis. This clonotype was seen once. The antigen it binds to is not known. With a much larger clone just one base away, this may be a read error. Sequenced material: naive CD8+ T cells from blood, with Jurkat cell RNA spiked in. This specimen's cell subset or site label, per the study, means: FACS-sorted CD8+CD4-CCR7+CD45RA+ naive T cells. This receptor was obtained from a human donor in good health. Some libraries in this study had Jurkat cell RNA spiked in.

The CDR3 protein is CSVKKAGRGYEQYF. The DNA sequence is given as TGCAGCGTTAAAAAGGCGGGACGAGGCTACGAGCAGTACTTC. The receptor chain draws on TRBV29-1 and TRBJ2-7; a weak D assignment points to TRBD2 (6 bases agree). The CDR3 numbers 14 residues from cysteine through phenylalanine. This entry keeps only the CDR3 DNA: 42 bases, framed from base 1. A distance of 17 bases separates the germline ends of V and J, which lose 5 bases and 3 bases respectively. CDR1 is given as SQVTM and CDR2 as ANQGSEA, both from the germline V gene.